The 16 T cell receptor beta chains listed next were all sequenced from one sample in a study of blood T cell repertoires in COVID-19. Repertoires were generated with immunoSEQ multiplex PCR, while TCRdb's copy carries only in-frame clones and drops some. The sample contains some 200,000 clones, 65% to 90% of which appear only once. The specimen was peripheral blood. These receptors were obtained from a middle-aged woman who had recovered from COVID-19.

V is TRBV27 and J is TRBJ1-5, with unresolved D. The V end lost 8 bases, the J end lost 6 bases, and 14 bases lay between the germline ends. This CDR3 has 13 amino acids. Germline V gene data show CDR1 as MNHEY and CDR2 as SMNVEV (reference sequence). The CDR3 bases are TGTGCCAGCTCATTCGTTATTAGTCAGCCCCAGCATTTT. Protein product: CASSFVISQPQHF.

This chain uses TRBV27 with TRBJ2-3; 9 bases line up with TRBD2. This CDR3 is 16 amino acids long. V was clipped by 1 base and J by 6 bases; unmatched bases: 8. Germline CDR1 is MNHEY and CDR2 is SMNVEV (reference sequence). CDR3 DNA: TGTGCCAGCAGTTTATATTTAGCGGGGGATAGGGATACGCAGTATTTT. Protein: CASSLYLAGDRDTQYF.

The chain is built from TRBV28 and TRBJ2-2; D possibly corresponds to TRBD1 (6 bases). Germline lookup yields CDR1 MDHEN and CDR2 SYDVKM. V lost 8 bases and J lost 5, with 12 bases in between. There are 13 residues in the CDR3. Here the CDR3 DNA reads TGTGCCAGCCGTCCTACAGGGACCGGGGAGCTGTTTTTT. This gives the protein CASRPTGTGELFF.

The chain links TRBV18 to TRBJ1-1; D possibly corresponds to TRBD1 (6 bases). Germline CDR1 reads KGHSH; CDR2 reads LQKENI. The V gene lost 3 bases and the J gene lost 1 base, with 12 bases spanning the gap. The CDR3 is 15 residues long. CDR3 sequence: CASSPGQFRNTEAFF. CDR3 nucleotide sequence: TGTGCCAGCTCACCCGGACAGTTCAGGAACACTGAAGCTTTCTTT.

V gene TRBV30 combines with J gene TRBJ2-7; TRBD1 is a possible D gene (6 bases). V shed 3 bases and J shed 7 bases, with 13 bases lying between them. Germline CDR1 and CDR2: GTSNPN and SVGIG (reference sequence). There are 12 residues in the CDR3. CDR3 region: CAWSKLRGEQYF. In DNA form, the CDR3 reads TGTGCCTGGAGCAAACTAAGGGGGGAGCAGTACTTC.

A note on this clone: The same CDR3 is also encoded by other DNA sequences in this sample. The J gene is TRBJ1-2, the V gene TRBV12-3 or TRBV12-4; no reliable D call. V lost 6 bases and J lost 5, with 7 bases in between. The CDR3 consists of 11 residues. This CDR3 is CASSLGYGYTF. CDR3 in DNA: TGTGCCAGCAGCCTAGGTTATGGCTACACCTTC.

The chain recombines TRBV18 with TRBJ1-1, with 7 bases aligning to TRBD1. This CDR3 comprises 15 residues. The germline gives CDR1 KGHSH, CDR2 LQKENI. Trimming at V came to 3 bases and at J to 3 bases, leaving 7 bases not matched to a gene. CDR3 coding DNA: TGTGCCAGCTCACCCGCGCAAACAGGGGACACTGAAGCTTTCTTT. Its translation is CASSPAQTGDTEAFF.

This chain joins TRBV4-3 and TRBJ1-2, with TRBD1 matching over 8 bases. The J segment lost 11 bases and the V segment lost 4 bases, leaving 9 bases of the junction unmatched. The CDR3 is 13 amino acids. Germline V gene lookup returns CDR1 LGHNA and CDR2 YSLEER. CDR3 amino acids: CASSLTDRGRYTF. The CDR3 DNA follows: TGCGCCAGCAGCCTAACCGACAGGGGCCGGTACACCTTC.

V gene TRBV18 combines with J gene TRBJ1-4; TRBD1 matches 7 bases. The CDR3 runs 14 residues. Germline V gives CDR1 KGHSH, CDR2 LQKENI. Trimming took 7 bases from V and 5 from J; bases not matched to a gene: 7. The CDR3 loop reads CASFPGTENEKLFF. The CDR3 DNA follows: TGTGCCAGCTTCCCCGGGACAGAGAATGAAAAACTGTTTTTT.

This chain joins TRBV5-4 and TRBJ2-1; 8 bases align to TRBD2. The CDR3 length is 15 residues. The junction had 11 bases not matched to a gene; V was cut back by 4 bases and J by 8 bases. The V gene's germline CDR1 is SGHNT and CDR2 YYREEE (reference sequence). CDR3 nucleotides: TGTGCCAGCAGCGCCGGGACTAGGGTCGGGGATGAGCAGTTCTTC. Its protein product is CASSAGTRVGDEQFF.

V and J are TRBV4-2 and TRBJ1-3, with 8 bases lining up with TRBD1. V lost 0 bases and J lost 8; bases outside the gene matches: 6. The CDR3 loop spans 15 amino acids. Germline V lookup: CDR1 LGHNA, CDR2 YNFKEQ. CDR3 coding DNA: TGTGCCAGCAGCCAAGAGGTACAGGGGGGATACACCATATATTTT. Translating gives CASSQEVQGGYTIYF.

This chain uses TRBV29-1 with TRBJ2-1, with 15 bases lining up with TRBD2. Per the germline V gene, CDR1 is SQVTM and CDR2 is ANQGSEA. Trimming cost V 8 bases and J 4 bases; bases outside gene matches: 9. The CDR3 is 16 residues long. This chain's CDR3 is CSPGLAGGLWYNEQFF. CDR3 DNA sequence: TGCAGCCCAGGACTAGCGGGGGGGCTTTGGTACAATGAGCAGTTCTTC.

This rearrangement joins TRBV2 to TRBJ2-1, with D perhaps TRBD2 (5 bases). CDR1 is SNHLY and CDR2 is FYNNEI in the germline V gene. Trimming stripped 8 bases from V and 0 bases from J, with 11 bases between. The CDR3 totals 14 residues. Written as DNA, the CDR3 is TGTGCCAGCGGCGGGTGGAGCTCCTACAATGAGCAGTTCTTC. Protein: CASGGWSSYNEQFF.

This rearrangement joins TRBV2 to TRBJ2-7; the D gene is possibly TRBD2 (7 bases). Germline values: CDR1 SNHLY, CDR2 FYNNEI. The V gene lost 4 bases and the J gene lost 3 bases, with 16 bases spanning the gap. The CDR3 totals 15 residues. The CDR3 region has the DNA TGTGCCAGCAGTGGAGGGGGGGCGAGCGTCTACGAGCAGTACTTC. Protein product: CASSGGGASVYEQYF.

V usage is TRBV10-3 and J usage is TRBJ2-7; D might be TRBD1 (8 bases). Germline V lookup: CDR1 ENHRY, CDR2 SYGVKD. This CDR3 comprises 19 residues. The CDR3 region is CACGPQWTGKAAGGGEQYF. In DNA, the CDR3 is TGTGCATGCGGTCCACAATGGACAGGGAAGGCTGCGGGCGGGGGCGAGCAGTACTTC.

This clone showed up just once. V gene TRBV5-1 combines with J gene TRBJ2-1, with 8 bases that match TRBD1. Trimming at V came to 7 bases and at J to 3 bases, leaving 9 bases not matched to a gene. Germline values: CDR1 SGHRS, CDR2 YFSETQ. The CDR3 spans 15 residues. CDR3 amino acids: CASRIQGDNYNEQFF. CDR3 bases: TGCGCCAGCCGCATACAGGGGGACAACTACAATGAGCAGTTCTTC.